These T cell receptor beta chains were read from a single sample in a study of blood T cell repertoires in COVID-19. The protocol was immunoSEQ multiplex PCR, while the TCRdb copy is restricted to in-frame clones and leaves out a portion. Among around 230,000 clones listed, around 85% were seen once. The material sequenced was peripheral blood. These receptors all come from a man in his fifties with COVID-19, enrolled during active disease. Both conserved end residues are part of each CDR3. Fields, in order: J gene, clone size, D gene, V gene, CDR3 DNA, CDR3 protein. The D gene is left open where the match is weak. Only part of the rows carry a size: once, few, many, or a class if the clone is expanded.

>TRBJ2-7|.|TRBD1|TRBV5-5
TGTGCCAGCAGCTGGGGACAGGGATCCTACGAGCAGTACTTC
CASSWGQGSYEQYF
>TRBJ2-3|.|TRBD1|TRBV10-3
TGTGCCATCAGTTGGGACAGGTCAGATACGCAGTATTTT
CAISWDRSDTQYF
>TRBJ2-2|.|TRBD1|TRBV19
TGTGCCAGTAGTCCTACAGGGGGCAGGGACACCGGGGAGCTGTTTTTT
CASSPTGGRDTGELFF
>TRBJ1-3|.|.|TRBV18
TGTGCCAGCTCACCTCTAACAGACGGTGGAAACACCATATATTTT
CASSPLTDGGNTIYF
>TRBJ1-3|.|.|TRBV11-2
TGTGCCAGCAGCTTCAGGCGGGGGGGAAACACCATATATTTT
CASSFRRGGNTIYF
>TRBJ2-3|once|.|TRBV11-2
TGTGCCAGCAGCTTAGGGGCGGGACCCAGCACAGATACGCAGTATTTT
CASSLGAGPSTDTQYF
>TRBJ1-1|.|TRBD1|TRBV6-5
TGTGCCAGCATCCTAGACAGGGCCAGAACTGAAGCTTTCTTT
CASILDRARTEAFF
>TRBJ1-6|once|TRBD1|TRBV7-9
TGTGCCAGCAGCTTAGCGGGACAGGGGCATTCACCCCTCCACTTT
CASSLAGQGHSPLHF
>TRBJ1-3|.|TRBD1|TRBV18
TGTGCCAGCTCACCTACTCAGGGGGCCGGAAACACCATATATTTT
CASSPTQGAGNTIYF
>TRBJ2-5|.|.|TRBV5-3
TGTGCCAGAAGCTTGATTACGGGGGGCGATTCCGGAGAGACCCAGTACTTC
CARSLITGGDSGETQYF
>TRBJ2-7|.|.|TRBV6-5
TGTGCCAGCAAAAATAGCTACGAGCAGTACTTC
CASKNSYEQYF
>TRBJ2-3|.|TRBD1|TRBV12-5
TGTGCTAGTGGTTTGGCCCAAAAGACAGGGGGCTTGCCAGATACGCAGTATTTT
CASGLAQKTGGLPDTQYF
>TRBJ2-2|.|.|TRBV11-2
TGTGCCAGCAGCTTGGTGGGGGGTGTGACCGGGGAGCTGTTTTTT
CASSLVGGVTGELFF
>TRBJ2-5|.|TRBD2|TRBV15
TGTGCCACCAGCAGAGATAAGACTAGCGCAGAGACCCAGTACTTC
CATSRDKTSAETQYF
>TRBJ1-1|once|TRBD1|TRBV5-1
TGCGCCAGCAGCCTATCGGGACAGGTAAACACTGAAGCTTTCTTT
CASSLSGQVNTEAFF